This TCR beta chain was found in a study of blood T cell repertoires in COVID-19. The overall study: COVID-19 samples collected from the United States, Italy and Spain covered acute and convalescent phases.

TCRdb's copy holds only in-frame clones and misses some; the assay was immunoSEQ multiplex PCR. The sample holds approximately 84,000 clones, over 80% seen once. Germline V gene sequence: CDR1 LGHNA, CDR2 YNFKEQ. J gave up 4 bases and V 1 base, and 10 bases lay outside the gene matches. This CDR3 spans 17 amino acids. This TCR was recovered from a human donor in a cohort sampled during active COVID-19. The chain uses TRBV4-2 and TRBJ2-1; 7 positions agree with TRBD1. The specimen sequenced was peripheral blood. The CDR3 nucleotides read TGTGCCAGCAGCCAAGTTCTGGCCAGGGGGTCTTACAATGAGCAGTTCTTC. It codes for CASSQVLARGSYNEQFF.